Below are 22 T cell receptor beta chains sequenced from a single sample in a study of cytomegalovirus exposure and HLA in healthy donors. Primers: 60 Vbeta forward and 13 Jbeta reverse. Data came from immunoSEQ multiplex PCR; TCRdb stores just in-frame clones and leaves some out. Of 200,000 to 250,000 clones in the sample, about 83% were seen once. The sample comprised PBMCs. These receptors were taken from a girl between 5 and 17 years old in good health and CMV-seronegative.

This clone was recorded only once. This chain connects TRBV6-5 to TRBJ2-6; possible D gene TRBD1, 6 bases. Germline CDR1 is MNHEY and CDR2 is SVGAGI. V gave up 6 bases and J gave up 2 bases, with 11 bases separating them. The CDR3 is 15 residues long. DNA of the CDR3: TGTGCCAGCAGGCGGAACAGGGCTGGGGCCAACGTCCTGACTTTC. As protein: CASRRNRAGANVLTF.

The V gene is TRBV7-3, the J gene TRBJ2-7, with D tentatively TRBD1 (7 bases). Trimming pared 4 bases from V and 8 bases from J, leaving 21 bases between. Germline-derived CDR1 and CDR2 are SGHTA and FQGTGA. This CDR3 contains 15 residues. CDR3 amino acids: CASSSTGGDSQQQYF. The CDR3 nucleotides read TGTGCCAGCAGCTCCACCGGAGGGGACAGTCAACAGCAGTACTTC.

There are a few counts of this clone. The gene calls are TRBV4-3 and TRBJ1-5; D remains ambiguous. Germline values: CDR1 LGHNA, CDR2 YSLEER. V was shortened by 0 bases and J by 0 bases, with 9 bases between the two germline ends. The CDR3 sequence is 16 residues long. CDR3 loop: CASSQERQFSNQPQHF. In DNA, the CDR3 is TGCGCCAGCAGCCAAGAGAGGCAGTTTAGCAATCAGCCCCAGCATTTT.

The chain employs TRBV5-1 and TRBJ1-4; 8 nucleotides match TRBD1. V dropped 3 bases and J dropped 3; count of bases not matched to a gene: 7. This CDR3 contains 16 residues. Germline CDR1 and CDR2: SGHRS and YFSETQ. The CDR3 reads CASSWMLGQANEKLFF. Written as DNA, the CDR3 is TGCGCCAGCAGCTGGATGTTGGGACAGGCTAATGAAAAACTGTTTTTT. Combining the CDR3 with reference TRBV5-1 and TRBJ1-4 gives the whole variable domain KAGVTQTPRYLIKTRGQQVTLSCSPISGHRSVSWYQQTPGQGLQFLFEYFSETQRNKGNFPGRFSGRQFSNSRSEMNVSTLELGDSALYLCASSWMLGQANEKLFFGSGTQLSVL.

V and J are TRBV6-4 and TRBJ2-1, with 12 bases lining up with TRBD2. With 4 bases clipped from V and 7 bases from J, the junction kept 5 bases outside the gene matches. This CDR3 region has 15 residues. CDR1 and CDR2 from the germline V gene are MRHNA and SNTAGT. As DNA, the CDR3 is TGTGCCAGCAGTGTCTCGACTAGCGGGGGAAATGAGCAGTTCTTC. It encodes CASSVSTSGGNEQFF.

The table lists this clone with a few counts. The rearrangement joins TRBV5-4 to TRBJ1-2; the D is unclear. Germline V gene lookup returns CDR1 SGHNT and CDR2 YYREEE (reference sequence). The ends were cut back, 0 bases at V and 4 bases at J, with 10 bases in the middle. The CDR3 is 14 amino acids. CDR3 sequence: CASSLGLGSYGYTF. CDR3 sequence (DNA): TGTGCCAGCAGCTTGGGCTTGGGGAGCTATGGCTACACCTTC.

The chain uses TRBV27 and TRBJ2-7, with a weak D call TRBD1 (6 bases). In germline, CDR1 is MNHEY, CDR2 SMNVEV (reference sequence). The CDR3 spans 17 residues. V was trimmed by 8 bases and J by 3 bases, leaving 26 bases between them. CDR3: CASPIELTGNDYYEQYF. The DNA for the CDR3 is TGTGCCAGCCCGATTGAACTAACAGGGAACGACTACTACGAGCAGTACTTC.

The chain has TRBV7-2 and TRBJ1-3; TRBD1 agrees at 9 bases. Looked up from germline, CDR1 is SGHTA and CDR2 is FQGNSA. The V and J ends lost 3 bases and 2 bases, in that order; junction bases with no gene match: 5. The CDR3 length is 16 residues. DNA of the CDR3: TGTGCCAGCAGCTTCCCCGGGACAGGGCCTGGAAACACCATATATTTT. Its translation is CASSFPGTGPGNTIYF.

V and J are TRBV7-9 and TRBJ1-5; unclear D gene. CDR3 size: 15 residues. V lost 0 bases and J lost 5, with 11 bases in between. Germline lookup yields CDR1 SEHNR and CDR2 FQNEAQ (reference sequence). In DNA, the CDR3 is TGTGCCAGCAGCTTAGCGGAGGGCATCCATCAGCCCCAGCATTTT. This codes for CASSLAEGIHQPQHF. The complete variable domain, with remaining parts taken from reference TRBV7-9 and TRBJ1-5, reads DTGVSQNPRHKITKRGQNVTFRCDPISEHNRLYWYRQTLGQGPEFLTYFQNEAQLEKSRLLSDRFSAERPKGSFSTLEIQRTEQGDSAMYLCASSLAEGIHQPQHFGDGTRLSIL.

The chain uses TRBV27 and TRBJ2-7, with D perhaps TRBD1 (6 bases). The germline V gene encodes CDR1 MNHEY and CDR2 SMNVEV (reference sequence). The CDR3 runs 13 residues. Trimming shortened V by 11 bases and J by 3 bases, and 17 bases separated the two germline ends. CDR3 DNA: TGTGCCGGTTACCCGGGACAATACTACGAGCAGTACTTC. Protein product: CAGYPGQYYEQYF.

The chain combines TRBV28 with TRBJ1-3, with D maybe TRBD1 (5 bases). This CDR3 is built from 14 residues. Per germline, CDR1 MDHEN and CDR2 SYDVKM. V was shortened by 4 bases and J by 7 bases, with 14 bases between the two germline ends. The DNA of the CDR3 is TGTGCCAGCAGTTCCAGGGTAACCCCCAACACCATATATTTT. Amino acid sequence: CASSSRVTPNTIYF. Variable domain in full (rest from reference TRBV28 and TRBJ1-3): DVKVTQSSRYLVKRTGEKVFLECVQDMDHENMFWYRQDPGLGLRLIYFSYDVKMKEKGDIPEGYSVSREKKERFSLILESASTNQTSMYLCASSSRVTPNTIYFGEGSWLTVV.

The rearrangement uses TRBV29-1 and TRBJ2-1; 7 bases line up with TRBD2. This CDR3 spans 14 amino acids. Germline V gives CDR1 SQVTM, CDR2 ANQGSEA. The ends lost 5 bases at V and 0 bases at J; junction bases unmatched: 4. The CDR3 DNA is TGCAGCGTTCGTCTAGCGGACTCCTACAATGAGCAGTTCTTC. Its protein product is CSVRLADSYNEQFF.

DNA for the CDR3: TGTGCCAGCAGCTTAACGCCGGTTTCCGACCGCCAGGGAGAGACCCAGTACTTC. This translates into CASSLTPVSDRQGETQYF. The rearrangement joins TRBV7-3 to TRBJ2-5; D may be TRBD1 (5 bases). The CDR3 has 18 residues. V was cut by 0 bases and J by 4 bases, with 21 bases left in between. The germline V gene has CDR1 SGHTA and CDR2 FQGTGA. Supplemented by reference TRBV7-3 and TRBJ2-5, the full variable domain reads GAGVSQTPSNKVTEKGKYVELRCDPISGHTALYWYRQSLGQGPEFLIYFQGTGAADDSGLPNDRFFAVRPEGSVSTLKIQRTERGDSAVYLCASSLTPVSDRQGETQYFGPGTRLLVL.

The chain links TRBV27 to TRBJ1-2; tentatively, D is TRBD1 (6 bases). The CDR3 is 12 amino acids. CDR1 and CDR2 from the germline V gene are MNHEY and SMNVEV (reference sequence). The V and J ends lost 6 bases and 5 bases respectively, with 10 bases between them. CDR3 sequence: CASRDRRYGYTF. The CDR3 nucleotides are TGTGCCAGCAGGGACAGAAGATATGGCTACACCTTC.

The chain is built from TRBV19 and TRBJ2-7; TRBD2 matches 9 bases. V dropped 0 bases and J dropped 5; count of bases not matched to a gene: 8. This CDR3 comprises 16 residues. The germline CDR1 and CDR2 sequences are LNHDA and SQIVND (reference sequence). CDR3 sequence: CASSIDLLGTSNEQYF. In DNA, the CDR3 is TGTGCCAGTAGTATAGATCTATTGGGGACTAGCAACGAGCAGTACTTC.

The V gene is TRBV5-1, the J gene TRBJ2-1; D not resolved. CDR1 is SGHRS and CDR2 is YFSETQ in the germline V gene. V lost 4 bases and J lost 0, with 11 bases in between. The CDR3 covers 15 residues. The CDR3 loop is CASSPLVSSYNEQFF. The CDR3 bases are TGCGCCAGCAGCCCCCTAGTGAGCTCCTACAATGAGCAGTTCTTC.

Concerning this clone: The germline gene is not matched at one end of the junction; a read error may be the cause. This chain joins TRBV7-9 and TRBJ1-2, with 7 nucleotides matching TRBD1. In germline, CDR1 is SEHNR, CDR2 FQNEAQ (reference sequence). The CDR3 is 12 amino acids. In nucleotides, the CDR3 is TGTTCCAGCAGCTACGACAGGGTTGGCTACACCTTC. The encoded protein is CSSSYDRVGYTF.

The V gene is TRBV30, the J gene TRBJ2-7, with TRBD1 identical over 8 bases. The CDR3 loop spans 14 amino acids. With 2 bases clipped from V and 3 bases from J, the junction kept 6 bases outside the gene matches. Germline CDR1 reads GTSNPN; CDR2 reads SVGIG (reference sequence). CDR3 protein: CAWSRTGSRYEQYF. The CDR3 DNA reads as TGTGCCTGGAGTCGGACAGGGTCCCGCTACGAGCAGTACTTC. The full variable domain, rest sourced from reference TRBV30 and TRBJ2-7, is SQTIHQWPATLVQPVGSPLSLECTVEGTSNPNLYWYRQAAGRGLQLLFYSVGIGQISSEVPQNLSASRPQDRQFILSSKKLLLSDSGFYLCAWSRTGSRYEQYFGPGTRLTVT.

This clone was detected once. The chain is built from TRBV2 and TRBJ2-3; 11 bases agree with TRBD2. Looked up from germline, CDR1 is SNHLY and CDR2 is FYNNEI. The CDR3 sequence is 16 residues long. Losses at the gene ends were 6 bases for V and 2 bases for J; bases not matched to a gene: 7. The CDR3 loop reads CASRGTSGGPTDTQYF. In nucleotides, the CDR3 is TGTGCCAGCAGGGGCACTAGCGGGGGACCCACAGATACGCAGTATTTT.

The chain carries TRBV5-1 and TRBJ2-7, with D tentatively TRBD1 (5 bases). CDR3 length: 19 residues. Germline V CDR1 and CDR2: SGHRS, YFSETQ. Trimming cost V 5 bases and J 3 bases, with 30 bases left between them. In nucleotides, the CDR3 is TGCGCCAGCAGGAGAGAGGATGGCAGGGCCACAATCCCCATCTACGAGCAGTACTTC. This gives the protein CASRREDGRATIPIYEQYF.

This chain connects TRBV4-3 to TRBJ2-3; D uncertain. V was trimmed by 2 bases and J by 0 bases, leaving 9 bases between them. Germline CDR1 LGHNA, CDR2 YSLEER. CDR3 length: 15 amino acids. CDR3 sequence: CASSQSARSTDTQYF. The DNA for the CDR3 is TGCGCCAGCAGCCAAAGCGCCCGTAGCACAGATACGCAGTATTTT.

Remarks on this clone: The sample carries other DNA sequences with the same CDR3. This chain connects TRBV30 to TRBJ1-5, with TRBD1 as a possible D gene (6 bases). In germline, CDR1 is GTSNPN, CDR2 SVGIG (reference sequence). V lost 1 base to trimming and J lost 2 bases, with 6 bases between them. The CDR3 spans 13 residues. The CDR3 region has the DNA TGTGCCTGGAGTGACAGGGGCAATCAGCCCCAGCATTTT. Amino acids: CAWSDRGNQPQHF.